Listed below are T cell receptor beta chains from one sample, sequenced in a study of blood T cells in healthy people across ages. TCRdb independently ran MiXCR on the 5' RACE reads; one entry per CDR3 protein. Of approximately 1,100,000 distinct CDR3 sequences in the sample, under 55% were seen once. Sequencing input: blood. These receptors all stem from a woman in her fifties or sixties in good health. Each CDR3 is given with its conserved first and last residue. Fields, in order: CDR3 DNA, CDR3 protein, V gene, D gene, J gene, clone size. A D gene is named only where the DNA matches it firmly. A clone size is listed for some rows: how often the clone was seen (once, few, many), or a class if it is expanded.

DNA: TGTGCCAGCACCGCCGGGGAATCCTACGAGCAGTACTTC; CDR3: CASTAGESYEQYF; V: TRBV27; D: NA; J: TRBJ2-7; size: NA
DNA: TGCAGCGTTGAAATCCCGGTGCTAGCGGGAGGTTGGAATGAGCAGTACTTC; CDR3: CSVEIPVLAGGWNEQYF; V: TRBV29-1; D: TRBD2; J: TRBJ2-7; size: NA
DNA: TGTGCCAGCAGCGTCAACCCGGGACACCAGAGCTCTGGGGCCAACGTCCTGACTTTC; CDR3: CASSVNPGHQSSGANVLTF; V: TRBV9; D: NA; J: TRBJ2-6; size: NA
DNA: TGTGCCTGGAGTCAAGGCAGGATCTACGAGCAGTACTTC; CDR3: CAWSQGRIYEQYF; V: TRBV30; D: NA; J: TRBJ2-7; size: NA
DNA: TGCGCCAGCAGTGAACGGGACAGGGCGACTGAAGCTTTCTTT; CDR3: CASSERDRATEAFF; V: TRBV10-2; D: TRBD1; J: TRBJ1-1; size: NA
DNA: TGTGCCAGCAGTTACCGCCAGGGGACCAATCAGCCCCAGCATTTT; CDR3: CASSYRQGTNQPQHF; V: TRBV6-5; D: NA; J: TRBJ1-5; size: NA
DNA: TGCGCCAGCAGCTTCCGGGACGGTAGCACAGATACGCAGTATTTT; CDR3: CASSFRDGSTDTQYF; V: TRBV5-1; D: NA; J: TRBJ2-3; size: NA
DNA: TGTGCCAGCAGGACCCGGTACAATGAGCAGTTCTTC; CDR3: CASRTRYNEQFF; V: TRBV12-3/TRBV12-4; D: NA; J: TRBJ2-1; size: NA
DNA: TGCGCCAGCAGCCCCCTTCAAGCGGGGGGGCCACCGTTCTTC; CDR3: CASSPLQAGGPPFF; V: TRBV5-1; D: TRBD2; J: TRBJ2-1; size: NA
DNA: TGTGCCAGCAGTCGCGGGAGAAGTATGGGTGAGCAGTTCTTC; CDR3: CASSRGRSMGEQFF; V: TRBV6-5; D: TRBD2; J: TRBJ2-1; size: NA
DNA: TGTGCTAGTGCGGAGGGGCAGGGACAAGAGACCCAGTACTTC; CDR3: CASAEGQGQETQYF; V: TRBV12-5; D: NA; J: TRBJ2-5; size: NA
DNA: TGTGCCAGCAGACGACCGCCGGGGGACAATCAGCCCCAGCATTTT; CDR3: CASRRPPGDNQPQHF; V: TRBV28; D: NA; J: TRBJ1-5; size: once
DNA: TGTGCCAGCAGCTCGCGCGGGCCGTTTTCTTACGAGCAGTACTTC; CDR3: CASSSRGPFSYEQYF; V: TRBV7-2; D: NA; J: TRBJ2-7; size: few
DNA: TGCAGTGCTAGAGATATCCGCGGGAGGAGCAATCAGCCCCAGCATTTT; CDR3: CSARDIRGRSNQPQHF; V: TRBV20-1; D: NA; J: TRBJ1-5; size: NA